This entry lists 13 T cell receptor beta chains sequenced from one sample in a study of graft-versus-host responses after intestinal transplantation (dated by TCRdb to 2020 to 2023). Their antigens remain unidentified. Libraries were constructed by the immunoSEQ multiplex PCR assay. This immuneACCESS table, as held by TCRdb, lists in-frame sequences with V and J called but not all clones. Of the missing ones, under half trace to an unresolved V gene in checked studies; the others have no known cause. This sample is represented by roughly 98,000 clones; approximately 92% of them were singletons. The ten largest clones add up to about 1.1% of the sample. Reading the label with the study, this specimen's time point is: cells obtained before transplantation from donor or recipient. The sample here was unstimulated CD8+ T cells sorted from spleen or lymph node cells, taken before transplant. These receptors were collected from a human donor who was the organ donor for an intestinal transplant.

The rearrangement links TRBV29-1 to TRBJ1-2; 9 nucleotides line up with TRBD1. Germline assignment: CDR1 SQVTM and CDR2 ANQGSEA. This CDR3 spans 13 amino acids. With V trimmed by 3 bases and J by 5 bases, 4 bases remained unmatched. The CDR3 nucleotides read TGCAGCGTTGAGGGACAGGGCCATTATGGCTACACCTTC. Amino acids: CSVEGQGHYGYTF.

This chain links TRBV7-9 with TRBJ1-2, with 9 bases matching TRBD1. From germline, CDR1 is SEHNR and CDR2 FQNEAQ (reference sequence). The CDR3 sequence is 15 residues long. Losses at the gene ends were 4 bases for V and 8 bases for J; bases not matched to a gene: 11. CDR3 residues: CASSWTGEVLGGYTF. The CDR3 DNA follows: TGTGCCAGCAGCTGGACAGGGGAGGTCTTAGGAGGCTACACCTTC. Using reference TRBV7-9 and TRBJ1-2 for the parts outside the CDR3, the full variable domain is DTGVSQNPRHKITKRGQNVTFRCDPISEHNRLYWYRQTLGQGPEFLTYFQNEAQLEKSRLLSDRFSAERPKGSFSTLEIQRTEQGDSAMYLCASSWTGEVLGGYTFGSGTRLTVV.

This clone was recorded once. The chain recombines TRBV5-1 with TRBJ2-7; D gene uncertain. The CDR3 is 12 residues long. CDR1 and CDR2 from the germline V gene are SGHRS and YFSETQ. V dropped 4 bases and J dropped 2 bases, with 7 bases sitting between them. CDR3 nucleotide sequence: TGCGCCAGCAGCCCGTCCCCCTACGAGCAGTACTTC. It translates to CASSPSPYEQYF.

The chain joins TRBV7-9 to TRBJ1-2, with TRBD1 identical over 8 bases. Germline trimming cut 5 bases from V and 7 bases from J; bases unmatched to any gene: 15. The length of the CDR3 is 16 residues. Germline V gives CDR1 SEHNR, CDR2 FQNEAQ (reference sequence). The CDR3 loop is CASSPLTGTGPFGYTF. DNA of the CDR3: TGTGCCAGCAGCCCCCTAACCGGGACAGGCCCTTTTGGCTACACCTTC.

V and J are TRBV25-1 and TRBJ2-1; possibly TRBD2 for D (6 bases). V gave up 4 bases and J gave up 5 bases, with 12 bases separating them. The CDR3 is made up of 14 amino acids. Germline V gene sequence: CDR1 MGHDK, CDR2 SYGVNS. Here the CDR3 reads CASSVSGEHNEQFF. The DNA for the CDR3 is TGTGCCAGCAGTGTTAGCGGAGAGCACAATGAGCAGTTCTTC.

V gene TRBV4-1 combines with J gene TRBJ1-1, with D perhaps TRBD1 (5 bases). The germline gives CDR1 MGHRA, CDR2 YSYEKL. V was cut by 5 bases and J by 4 bases, with 14 bases left in between. There are 14 residues in the CDR3. DNA for the CDR3: TGCGCCAGCAGCGCATGGGGGGACCTCACTGAAGCTTTCTTT. Residues: CASSAWGDLTEAFF.

This clone is a singleton in its sample. The chain combines TRBV25-1 with TRBJ2-1; D is uncertain. Trimming stripped 11 bases from V and 3 bases from J, with 20 bases between. Germline CDR1 and CDR2: MGHDK and SYGVNS. This CDR3 is built from 15 residues. The CDR3 nucleotides are TGTGCCGAACTACTTAGTATCCCCTACTACAATGAGCAGTTCTTC. Translating gives CAELLSIPYYNEQFF.

The chain joins TRBV7-8 to TRBJ2-1; maybe TRBD1 (6 bases). Per the germline V gene, CDR1 is SGHVS and CDR2 is FQNEAQ. Trimming removed 3 bases at V and 8 bases at J, with 20 bases between. The CDR3 contains 16 residues. The CDR3 nucleotides read TGTGCCAGCAGCTTCCCGACAGGCTTAAAAAACCATGAGCAGTTCTTC. This encodes CASSFPTGLKNHEQFF.

V is TRBV7-9 and J is TRBJ2-7; 9 bases line up with TRBD1. This CDR3 is 17 amino acids long. Germline-derived CDR1 and CDR2 are SEHNR and FQNEAQ (reference sequence). Trimming removed 2 bases from V and 5 bases from J; junction bases left unmatched: 13. The CDR3 DNA is TGTGCCAGCAGCTTATCACCACGGACAGGGGACTTCCACGAGCAGTACTTC. It translates to CASSLSPRTGDFHEQYF.

The chain is built from TRBV5-6 and TRBJ1-2; 9 bases match TRBD1. J lost 8 bases, V lost 4 bases, and 6 bases had no gene match. The germline V gene has CDR1 SGHDT and CDR2 YYEEEE. This CDR3 has 13 residues. CDR3 sequence (DNA): TGTGCCAGCAGCCCAGGGACAGGGCGGGGCTACACCTTC. This translates into CASSPGTGRGYTF.

The rearrangement uses TRBV27 and TRBJ1-2; D gene ambiguous. This CDR3 contains 16 residues. Trimming removed 0 bases at V and 1 base at J, with 12 bases between. Germline lookup yields CDR1 MNHEY and CDR2 SMNVEV (reference sequence). CDR3 coding DNA: TGTGCCAGCAGTTTATCGACGGGAGGTTTTAACTATGGCTACACCTTC. As protein: CASSLSTGGFNYGYTF.

The rearrangement links TRBV6-6 to TRBJ2-7, with D hard to call. In germline, CDR1 is MNHNY, CDR2 SVGAGI (reference sequence). The V gene lost 1 base and the J gene lost 1 base, with 8 bases spanning the gap. CDR3 length equals 14 residues. The CDR3 sequence: CASSYFSSSYEQYF. The CDR3 DNA reads as TGTGCCAGCAGTTACTTTTCCAGTTCCTACGAGCAGTACTTC.

The chain is built from TRBV19 and TRBJ2-1; 9 bases map to TRBD1. V trimming: 8 bases; J trimming: 5 bases; junction bases outside the gene matches: 7. Looked up from germline, CDR1 is LNHDA and CDR2 is SQIVND (reference sequence). The CDR3 extends over 14 amino acids. As DNA, the CDR3 is TGTGCCAGTGATACAGGGGGCGCTAACAATGAGCAGTTCTTC. This translates into CASDTGGANNEQFF.